These 32 T cell receptor beta chains share one sample of origin, sequenced in a study of cytomegalovirus exposure and HLA in healthy donors. The PCR used 60 Vbeta and 13 Jbeta primers. Profiling relied on immunoSEQ multiplex PCR, and the TCRdb table lists in-frame clones only, not all of them. Among roughly 120,000 clones listed, 74% were seen once. The source material was PBMCs. All receptors derive from a man under 40 in good health and CMV-seropositive.

V and J are TRBV30 and TRBJ1-3, with unresolved D. Germline loops: CDR1 GTSNPN, CDR2 SVGIG (reference sequence). V shed 5 bases and J shed 2 bases, with 13 bases lying between them. This CDR3 is built from 14 residues. CDR3 nucleotide sequence: TGTGCCTGGGCGGCGGGGATAACTGGAAACACCATATATTTT. Amino acid sequence: CAWAAGITGNTIYF.

This clone was seen a single time. The chain uses TRBV6-5 and TRBJ2-1, with 8 nucleotides matching TRBD2. V lost 2 bases, J lost 0 bases, and 3 bases stayed unmatched. The CDR3 length is 16 residues. Looked up from germline, CDR1 is MNHEY and CDR2 is SVGAGI. The CDR3 DNA is TGTGCCAGCAGTTACGCGGGGGGCTACTCCTACAATGAGCAGTTCTTC. It is translated as CASSYAGGYSYNEQFF.

This clone occurred once. The chain links TRBV7-2 to TRBJ2-7, with D possibly TRBD2 on 5 matching bases. Trimming pared 5 bases from V and 3 bases from J, leaving 14 bases between. Germline lookup yields CDR1 SGHTA and CDR2 FQGNSA. The CDR3 covers 14 residues. The CDR3 region has the DNA TGTGCCAGCAGCCCCACGGGGTCAGACTACGAGCAGTACTTC. Its translation: CASSPTGSDYEQYF.

The CDR3 region is CAQGVANTGELFF. CDR3 coding DNA: TGTGCCCAGGGGGTCGCGAACACCGGGGAGCTGTTTTTT. The chain couples TRBV7-2 to TRBJ2-2, with 7 bases that match TRBD1. Germline V CDR1 and CDR2: SGHTA, FQGNSA. The junction had 3 bases not matched to a gene; V was cut back by 11 bases and J by 0 bases. The CDR3 is made up of 13 amino acids.

CDR3: CASSQAGKGTEAFF. As DNA, the CDR3 is TGCGCCAGCAGCCAAGCAGGGAAGGGGACTGAAGCTTTCTTT. The chain carries TRBV4-1 and TRBJ1-1, with D maybe TRBD1 (5 bases). Germline V gene sequence: CDR1 MGHRA, CDR2 YSYEKL. This CDR3 has 14 amino acids. Trimming removed 1 base at V and 5 bases at J, with 11 bases between.

The genes are TRBV15 and TRBJ2-1, with TRBD1 identical over 7 bases. J lost 2 bases, V lost 9 bases, and 4 bases had no gene match. Germline CDR1 reads LNHNV; CDR2 reads YYDKDF (reference sequence). This CDR3 contains 13 residues. Here the CDR3 reads CATAGTAYNEQFF. CDR3 in DNA: TGTGCCACTGCCGGGACAGCCTACAATGAGCAGTTCTTC.

The chain employs TRBV14 and TRBJ1-1; D is unclear. CDR1 SGHDN and CDR2 FVKESK come from the germline V gene. The CDR3 is 17 residues long. Trimming took 2 bases from V and 1 from J, leaving 17 bases between them. The CDR3 loop reads CASSQTWTLVANTEAFF. In DNA form, the CDR3 reads TGTGCCAGCAGCCAAACTTGGACTCTAGTGGCGAACACTGAAGCTTTCTTT.

The V call is TRBV18, the J call TRBJ1-2; D may be TRBD1 (6 bases). The CDR3 has 14 residues. CDR1 and CDR2 (germline): KGHSH, LQKENI. V was clipped by 0 bases and J by 5 bases, with 10 bases between them. The CDR3: CASSPPLQGYGYTF. The CDR3 DNA reads TGTGCCAGCTCACCACCCTTACAGGGTTATGGCTACACCTTC.

A remark on this clone: The junction and the germline gene differ at one end; a read error may be behind it. The rearrangement uses TRBV7-9 and TRBJ2-7; 7 bases match TRBD1. The length of the CDR3 is 12 residues. In germline, CDR1 is SEHNR, CDR2 FQNEAQ (reference sequence). CDR3 nucleotides: TGTGCCAGCAGCTTAGCGCCTACGGGACAGAACTTC. Its translation is CASSLAPTGQNF.

The chain combines TRBV28 with TRBJ2-3; 10 nucleotides line up with TRBD2. V lost 6 bases, J lost 2 bases, and 5 bases stayed unmatched. This CDR3 is built from 15 residues. The germline V gene encodes CDR1 MDHEN and CDR2 SYDVKM. The CDR3 region has the DNA TGTGCCAGCAGCCTACTAGCGGGGTACACAGATACGCAGTATTTT. Protein sequence: CASSLLAGYTDTQYF.

The chain joins TRBV4-3 to TRBJ1-2, with D maybe TRBD1 (5 bases). This CDR3 has 16 residues. Trimming took off 0 bases at V and 4 bases at J, with 15 bases between the two ends. Germline V CDR1 and CDR2: LGHNA, YSLEER. DNA for the CDR3: TGCGCCAGCAGCCAAGATGGGGCGGGGTCTTCCTATGGCTACACCTTC. Its translation is CASSQDGAGSSYGYTF.

The chain uses TRBV2 and TRBJ2-3, with 7 nucleotides matching TRBD2. Trimming removed 6 bases from V and 2 bases from J; junction bases left unmatched: 8. The length of the CDR3 is 15 residues. The V gene's germline CDR1 is SNHLY and CDR2 FYNNEI. The CDR3 protein is CASSTPGGITDTQYF. CDR3 bases: TGTGCCAGCAGCACGCCGGGGGGAATCACAGATACGCAGTATTTT.

This chain links TRBV21-1 with TRBJ2-7; no DNA check was done on the table's D call, TRBD1. TRBV21-1 is shown as a pseudogene. The CDR3 has 16 amino acids. The CDR3 nucleotides read TGTGCCAGCAGCTCCTCTAACCGGGACAGGACCTACGAGCAGTACTTC. It is translated as CASSSSNRDRTYEQYF.

The V call is TRBV5-1, the J call TRBJ2-5; 9 positions match TRBD2. The CDR3 totals 13 residues. J lost 7 bases, V lost 1 base, and 2 bases had no gene match. The germline V gene has CDR1 SGHRS and CDR2 YFSETQ. The CDR3 sequence: CASSLRRGGTQYF. The CDR3 DNA sequence: TGCGCCAGCAGCTTGCGGCGGGGGGGGACCCAGTACTTC.

V gene TRBV4-2 combines with J gene TRBJ1-3; D perhaps matches TRBD1 (5 bases). V lost 1 base to trimming and J lost 3 bases, with 10 bases between them. Germline V CDR1 and CDR2: LGHNA, YNFKEQ. This CDR3 is built from 15 residues. The CDR3 DNA is TGTGCCAGCAGCCAAGGGCAGGGCGGTGGAAACACCATATATTTT. Translated, it gives CASSQGQGGGNTIYF.

The chain combines TRBV19 with TRBJ1-5; D remains unclear. The CDR3 contains 12 residues. CDR1 and CDR2 (germline): LNHDA, SQIVND (reference sequence). V was shortened by 6 bases and J by 3 bases, with 6 bases between the two germline ends. The CDR3 coding sequence is TGTGCCAGTAGGGTCTACAATCAGCCCCAGCATTTT. This codes for CASRVYNQPQHF. Combining the CDR3 with reference TRBV19 and TRBJ1-5 gives the whole variable domain DGGITQSPKYLFRKEGQNVTLSCEQNLNHDAMYWYRQDPGQGLRLIYYSQIVNDFQKGDIAEGYSVSREKKESFPLTVTSAQKNPTAFYLCASRVYNQPQHFGDGTRLSIL.

This chain uses TRBV4-3 with TRBJ2-3; 9 bases fit TRBD2. Looked up from germline, CDR1 is LGHNA and CDR2 is YSLEER. The V segment lost 0 bases and the J segment 4 bases; nucleotides outside the gene matches: 8. This CDR3 contains 17 residues. The CDR3 nucleotides are TGCGCCAGCAGCCAAGACGGGGCGGGGGGGCTCGCAGATACGCAGTATTTT. It translates to CASSQDGAGGLADTQYF.

The chain employs TRBV19 and TRBJ1-6; 11 bases line up with TRBD1. CDR1 is LNHDA, CDR2 SQIVND, per germline (reference sequence). V lost 5 bases, J lost 1 base, and 4 bases stayed unmatched. This CDR3 is 17 amino acids long. The CDR3 reads CASSLGQGASYNSPLHF. The CDR3 DNA reads TGTGCCAGTAGTCTCGGACAGGGGGCTTCCTATAATTCACCCCTCCACTTT.

The chain recombines TRBV28 with TRBJ2-7, with D maybe TRBD2 (6 bases). The CDR3 covers 15 residues. V lost 4 bases and J 7 bases, leaving 20 bases between the germline ends. The V gene's germline CDR1 is MDHEN and CDR2 SYDVKM. The CDR3 loop is CASSSSRQPGGEQYF. The DNA for the CDR3 is TGTGCCAGCAGTTCCTCGAGACAGCCAGGAGGGGAGCAGTACTTC.

The genes are TRBV29-1 and TRBJ1-2; TRBD1 matches at 12 bases. This CDR3 contains 15 residues. Germline assignment: CDR1 SQVTM and CDR2 ANQGSEA. V lost 3 bases and J lost 2; bases outside the gene matches: 4. The CDR3 bases are TGCAGCGTTGAGTGGGACAGGGGGCGCAACTATGGCTACACCTTC. This translates into CSVEWDRGRNYGYTF. Supplemented by reference TRBV29-1 and TRBJ1-2, the full variable domain reads SAVISQKPSRDICQRGTSLTIQCQVDSQVTMMFWYRQQPGQSLTLIATANQGSEATYESGFVIDKFPISRPNLTFSTLTVSNMSPEDSSIYLCSVEWDRGRNYGYTFGSGTRLTVV.

The rearrangement joins TRBV30 to TRBJ2-7, with 7 bases fitting TRBD1. The CDR3 contains 13 residues. Germline V gives CDR1 GTSNPN, CDR2 SVGIG (reference sequence). J gave up 3 bases and V 4 bases, and 6 bases lay outside the gene matches. The CDR3 reads CAWNRGGGYEQYF. The CDR3 DNA reads as TGTGCCTGGAACAGGGGCGGTGGCTACGAGCAGTACTTC.

This chain links TRBV11-3 with TRBJ2-3; D may be TRBD1 (5 bases). Germline assignment: CDR1 SGHNT and CDR2 YENEEA. V lost 5 bases and J 0 bases, leaving 12 bases between the germline ends. The CDR3 loop spans 15 amino acids. CDR3: CASSPRGSSTDTQYF. In DNA, the CDR3 is TGTGCCAGCAGCCCAAGGGGATCTAGCACAGATACGCAGTATTTT.

This clone has just a few counts. This chain joins TRBV19 and TRBJ2-3, with D possibly being TRBD1 (5 bases). The ends were cut back, 7 bases at V and 5 bases at J, with 13 bases in the middle. The CDR3 contains 13 residues. Looked up from germline, CDR1 is LNHDA and CDR2 is SQIVND (reference sequence). The CDR3 DNA is TGTGCCAGTAATCTGGGGCGCGGAGATACGCAGTATTTT. It is translated as CASNLGRGDTQYF. Full variable domain (remainder filled in from reference TRBV19 and TRBJ2-3): DGGITQSPKYLFRKEGQNVTLSCEQNLNHDAMYWYRQDPGQGLRLIYYSQIVNDFQKGDIAEGYSVSREKKESFPLTVTSAQKNPTAFYLCASNLGRGDTQYFGPGTRLTVL.

The rearrangement uses TRBV5-1 and TRBJ2-2; no definite D call. The V gene lost 0 bases and the J gene lost 5 bases, with 8 bases spanning the gap. Per the germline V gene, CDR1 is SGHRS and CDR2 is YFSETQ. CDR3 size: 14 residues. The CDR3 loop reads CASSLDSRTGELFF. In DNA, the CDR3 is TGCGCCAGCAGCTTGGACAGTAGGACCGGGGAGCTGTTTTTT. Using reference TRBV5-1 and TRBJ2-2 for the parts outside the CDR3, the full variable domain is KAGVTQTPRYLIKTRGQQVTLSCSPISGHRSVSWYQQTPGQGLQFLFEYFSETQRNKGNFPGRFSGRQFSNSRSEMNVSTLELGDSALYLCASSLDSRTGELFFGEGSRLTVL.

This clone has more than one count but fewer than ten. The chain recombines TRBV7-2 with TRBJ2-7, with a possible D match to TRBD2 (6 bases). The CDR3 totals 13 residues. Germline V gene sequence: CDR1 SGHTA, CDR2 FQGNSA. The V and J ends lost 5 bases and 6 bases respectively, with 14 bases between them. The CDR3 spells CASSPGGTLEQYF. The CDR3 region has the DNA TGTGCCAGCAGCCCCGGCGGGACGCTCGAGCAGTACTTC.

This clone was picked up a small number of times. This chain uses TRBV29-1 with TRBJ2-6; tentative D call: TRBD1 (7 bases). Germline values: CDR1 SQVTM, CDR2 ANQGSEA. The ends were cut back, 6 bases at V and 0 bases at J, with 21 bases in the middle. CDR3 length: 18 amino acids. The CDR3: CSVAGQPVLGSGANVLTF. For the CDR3, the DNA is TGCAGCGTGGCGGGACAGCCAGTATTAGGCTCTGGGGCCAACGTCCTGACTTTC.

This rearrangement joins TRBV2 to TRBJ2-1, with D perhaps matching TRBD1 (7 bases). V lost 3 bases and J lost 7, with 16 bases in between. Germline V gene sequence: CDR1 SNHLY, CDR2 FYNNEI. The CDR3 runs to 15 residues. The CDR3 reads CASSDQGDLGNEQFF. The CDR3 DNA is TGTGCCAGCAGTGACCAGGGGGACTTGGGGAATGAGCAGTTCTTC.

This sequence joins TRBV5-4 and TRBJ2-5, with 8 bases aligning to TRBD1. V lost 4 bases to trimming and J lost 5 bases; unmatched junction nucleotides: 10. This CDR3 has 15 residues. Germline V CDR1 and CDR2: SGHNT, YYREEE (reference sequence). CDR3 in amino acids: CASSGHQGAGETQYF. The CDR3 nucleotides read TGTGCCAGCAGCGGACACCAGGGGGCAGGGGAGACCCAGTACTTC. Using reference TRBV5-4 and TRBJ2-5 for the parts outside the CDR3, the full variable domain is ETGVTQSPTHLIKTRGQQVTLRCSSQSGHNTVSWYQQALGQGPQFIFQYYREEENGRGNFPPRFSGLQFPNYSSELNVNALELDDSALYLCASSGHQGAGETQYFGPGTRLLVL.

This clone was counted once. The V gene is TRBV28, the J gene TRBJ1-1, with 7 bases identical to TRBD1. V trimming: 5 bases; J trimming: 2 bases; junction bases outside the gene matches: 11. CDR1 is MDHEN, CDR2 SYDVKM, per germline. The CDR3 consists of 16 residues. CDR3 sequence (DNA): TGTGCCAGCAGTGTCCCCGGGACAGCTCTTAACACTGAAGCTTTCTTT. It specifies CASSVPGTALNTEAFF. Based on the CDR3 plus reference TRBV28 and TRBJ1-1, the full variable domain is DVKVTQSSRYLVKRTGEKVFLECVQDMDHENMFWYRQDPGLGLRLIYFSYDVKMKEKGDIPEGYSVSREKKERFSLILESASTNQTSMYLCASSVPGTALNTEAFFGQGTRLTVV.

The gene calls are TRBV15 and TRBJ2-3; D possibly corresponds to TRBD1 (5 bases). Trimming took 0 bases from V and 1 from J, leaving 11 bases between them. The V gene's germline CDR1 is LNHNV and CDR2 YYDKDF (reference sequence). This CDR3 spans 16 amino acids. The CDR3 DNA is TGTGCCACCAGCAGAGAGGACATCCGTGGCACAGATACGCAGTATTTT. Its protein is CATSREDIRGTDTQYF.

J is TRBJ1-2 and V is TRBV28; TRBD1 matches at 11 bases. The CDR3 covers 18 residues. Germline V CDR1 and CDR2: MDHEN, SYDVKM. Germline trimming cut 7 bases from V and 6 bases from J; bases unmatched to any gene: 19. The CDR3 here is CASTRAGTGGRMTHGYTF. The CDR3 DNA is TGTGCCAGCACCCGCGCCGGGACAGGGGGACGGATGACTCATGGCTACACCTTC.

For this clone: Different DNA sequences within this sample yield the same CDR3. V gene TRBV5-1 combines with J gene TRBJ2-1, with a weak D call TRBD1 (5 bases). V lost 4 bases to trimming and J lost 1 base, with 9 bases between them. The CDR3 is 14 residues long. Germline CDR1 SGHRS, CDR2 YFSETQ. The CDR3 protein is CASSDPGSYNEQFF. CDR3 DNA: TGCGCCAGCAGCGACCCAGGGTCCTACAATGAGCAGTTCTTC. Based on the CDR3 plus reference TRBV5-1 and TRBJ2-1, the full variable domain is KAGVTQTPRYLIKTRGQQVTLSCSPISGHRSVSWYQQTPGQGLQFLFEYFSETQRNKGNFPGRFSGRQFSNSRSEMNVSTLELGDSALYLCASSDPGSYNEQFFGPGTRLTVL.